Following are 7 T cell receptor beta chains from one sample sequenced in a study of control samples from healthy donors and cancer patients. The assay was immunoSEQ multiplex PCR, and TCRdb's table has in-frame clones only and misses some. This table has about 98,000 clones, 70% to 80% appearing once. Sequenced material: blood. These TCRs come from a woman aged 30 to 39 in good health.

The chain carries TRBV18 and TRBJ1-1, with 9 bases matching TRBD1. Germline loops: CDR1 KGHSH, CDR2 LQKENI. V trimming: 6 bases; J trimming: 0 bases; junction bases outside the gene matches: 8. The CDR3 has 16 amino acids. As DNA, the CDR3 is TGTGCCAGCTCCTACGGACAGGGGAAGGTGAACACTGAAGCTTTCTTT. Amino acids: CASSYGQGKVNTEAFF.

The V call is TRBV20-1, the J call TRBJ1-2; D is uncertain. Germline assignment: CDR1 DFQATT and CDR2 SNEGSKA (reference sequence). Trimming shortened V by 3 bases and J by 7 bases, and 18 bases separated the two germline ends. This CDR3 is built from 14 residues. CDR3 sequence: CSASHPVGERGYTF. The CDR3 nucleotides are TGCAGTGCTAGTCACCCAGTCGGGGAGCGTGGCTACACCTTC.

This clone occurred once. The V call is TRBV7-2, the J call TRBJ1-4, with TRBD1 identical over 10 bases. J gave up 7 bases and V 4 bases, and 6 bases lay outside the gene matches. The CDR3 extends over 15 amino acids. Germline lookup yields CDR1 SGHTA and CDR2 FQGNSA. The chain's CDR3 is CASSWTGGISEKLFF. The CDR3 DNA sequence: TGTGCCAGCAGCTGGACAGGGGGTATTTCTGAAAAACTGTTTTTT.

V and J are TRBV10-3 and TRBJ2-7, with D tentatively TRBD2 (6 bases). Germline V CDR1 and CDR2: ENHRY, SYGVKD. V was pared by 4 bases and J by 3 bases, with 13 bases between. The CDR3 extends over 14 amino acids. CDR3 amino acids: CAISAAPGSYEQYF. In DNA form, the CDR3 reads TGTGCCATCAGTGCGGCACCCGGGAGCTACGAGCAGTACTTC.

The V call is TRBV30, the J call TRBJ1-3; the D is unclear. The CDR3 spans 15 residues. In germline, CDR1 is GTSNPN, CDR2 SVGIG (reference sequence). Trimming removed 2 bases at V and 0 bases at J, with 11 bases between. CDR3 DNA: TGTGCCTGGAGTTACGGCGGAATCTCTGGAAACACCATATATTTT. The encoded protein is CAWSYGGISGNTIYF.

J is TRBJ1-5 and V is TRBV19; D is ambiguous. This CDR3 contains 14 residues. Germline CDR1 and CDR2: LNHDA and SQIVND (reference sequence). The V end lost 5 bases, the J end lost 3 bases, and 11 bases lay between the germline ends. This CDR3 reads CASSRREFNQPQHF. In DNA form, the CDR3 reads TGTGCCAGTAGTCGCCGGGAATTCAATCAGCCCCAGCATTTT.

The J gene is TRBJ2-5, the V gene TRBV10-3; D remains ambiguous. Deletions cut 10 bases from V and 4 bases from J, with 22 bases between. The germline V gene encodes CDR1 ENHRY and CDR2 SYGVKD. This CDR3 region has 15 residues. CDR3 sequence reads: CATGSGLNSGETQYF. CDR3 DNA: TGTGCCACCGGGTCGGGCCTAAATTCCGGAGAGACCCAGTACTTC.